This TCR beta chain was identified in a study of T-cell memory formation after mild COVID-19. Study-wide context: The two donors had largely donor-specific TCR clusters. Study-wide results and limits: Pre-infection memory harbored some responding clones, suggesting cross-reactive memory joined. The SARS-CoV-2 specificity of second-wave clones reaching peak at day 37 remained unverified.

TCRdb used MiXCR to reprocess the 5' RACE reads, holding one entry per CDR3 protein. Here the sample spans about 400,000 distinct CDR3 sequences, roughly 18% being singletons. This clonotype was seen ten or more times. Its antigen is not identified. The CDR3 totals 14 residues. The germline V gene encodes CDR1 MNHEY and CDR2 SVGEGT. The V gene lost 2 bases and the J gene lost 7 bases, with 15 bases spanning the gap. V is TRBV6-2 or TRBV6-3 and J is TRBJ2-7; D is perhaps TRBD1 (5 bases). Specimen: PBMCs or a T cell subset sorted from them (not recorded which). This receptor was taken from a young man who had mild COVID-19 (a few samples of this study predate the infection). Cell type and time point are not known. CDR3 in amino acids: CASSYGPGRWEQYV. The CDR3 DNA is TGTGCCAGCAGTTACGGGCCAGGGCGATGGGAGCAGTACGTC.